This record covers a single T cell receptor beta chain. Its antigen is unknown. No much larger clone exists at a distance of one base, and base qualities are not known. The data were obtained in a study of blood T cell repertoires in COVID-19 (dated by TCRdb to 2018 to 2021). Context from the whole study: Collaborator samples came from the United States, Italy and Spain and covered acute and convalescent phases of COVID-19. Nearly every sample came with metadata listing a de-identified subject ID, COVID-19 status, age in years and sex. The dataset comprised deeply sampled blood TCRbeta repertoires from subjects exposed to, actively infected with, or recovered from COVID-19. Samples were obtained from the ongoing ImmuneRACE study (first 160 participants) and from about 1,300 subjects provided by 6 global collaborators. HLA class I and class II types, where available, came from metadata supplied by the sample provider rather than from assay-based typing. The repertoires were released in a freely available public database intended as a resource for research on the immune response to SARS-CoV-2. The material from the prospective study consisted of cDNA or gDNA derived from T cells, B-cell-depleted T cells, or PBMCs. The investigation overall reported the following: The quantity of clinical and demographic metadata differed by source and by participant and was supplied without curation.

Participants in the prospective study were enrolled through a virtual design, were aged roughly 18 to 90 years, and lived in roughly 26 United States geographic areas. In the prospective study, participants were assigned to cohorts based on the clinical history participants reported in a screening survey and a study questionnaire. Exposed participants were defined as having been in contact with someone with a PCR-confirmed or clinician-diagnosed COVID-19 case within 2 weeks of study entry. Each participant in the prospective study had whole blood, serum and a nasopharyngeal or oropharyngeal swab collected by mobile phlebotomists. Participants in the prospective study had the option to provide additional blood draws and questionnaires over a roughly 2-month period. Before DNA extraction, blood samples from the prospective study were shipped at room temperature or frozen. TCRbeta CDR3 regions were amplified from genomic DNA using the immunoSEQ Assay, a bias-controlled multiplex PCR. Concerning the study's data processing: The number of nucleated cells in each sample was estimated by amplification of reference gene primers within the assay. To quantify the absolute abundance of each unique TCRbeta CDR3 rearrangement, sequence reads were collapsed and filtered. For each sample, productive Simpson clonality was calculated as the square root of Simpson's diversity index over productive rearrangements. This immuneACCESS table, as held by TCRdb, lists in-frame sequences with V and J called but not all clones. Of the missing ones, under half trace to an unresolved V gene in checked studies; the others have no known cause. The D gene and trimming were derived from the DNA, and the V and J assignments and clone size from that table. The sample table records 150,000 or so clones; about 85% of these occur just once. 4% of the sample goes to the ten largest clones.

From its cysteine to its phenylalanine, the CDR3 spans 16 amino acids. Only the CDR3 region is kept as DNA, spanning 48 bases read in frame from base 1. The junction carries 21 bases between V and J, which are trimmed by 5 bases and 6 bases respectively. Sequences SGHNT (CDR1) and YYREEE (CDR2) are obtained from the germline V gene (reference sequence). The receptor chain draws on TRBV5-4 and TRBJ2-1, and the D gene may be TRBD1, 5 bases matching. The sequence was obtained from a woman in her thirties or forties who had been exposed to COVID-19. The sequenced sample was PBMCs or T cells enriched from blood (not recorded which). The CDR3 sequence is CASRHASGRVPNEQFF. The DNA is TGTGCCAGCAGGCATGCTAGTGGCAGGGTCCCCAATGAGCAGTTCTTC.